This TCR beta chain was obtained from a study of human T cells and chemical hapten exposure. Study summary: The patients were mostly female; they had alopecia areata, totalis or universalis. Study outcomes and limitations: With alopecia, donors may have immune responses unlike healthy people's.

MiXCR was run by TCRdb on the RACE reads, yielding one entry per CDR3 protein. The sample contains about 380,000 distinct CDR3 sequences, about 4.8% of which appear only once. The time point: patch test 1, 2 weeks after DPC sensitization. As to treatment: therapeutic diphenylcyclopropenone sensitization with weekly scalp DPC. This clonotype was found many times. Antigen specificity is unknown. J was trimmed by 2 bases and V by 6 bases; bases with no gene match: 4. The CDR3 extends over 14 amino acids. V is TRBV12-3 or TRBV12-4 and J is TRBJ2-1; 7 bases line up with TRBD2. Sequences were derived from whole blood, sampled in connection with sensitization to the hapten diphenylcyclopropenone (DPC). The sequence derives from a woman aged 45-65 years with alopecia areata. Some clones in this sample may be carry-over from other donors' samples. In DNA form, the CDR3 reads TGTGCCAGCAGCCTCGGGACTACCTACAATGAGCAGTTCTTC. This gives the protein CASSLGTTYNEQFF.